This TCR beta chain emerged from a study of blood T cell repertoires in COVID-19. Overall study context: Sample material is recorded as cDNA or gDNA derived from T cells, B-cell-depleted T cells, or PBMCs.

Losses at the gene ends were 4 bases for V and 5 bases for J; bases not matched to a gene: 4. The CDR3 consists of 13 residues. Germline-derived CDR1 and CDR2 are SGHAT and FQNNGV. Assay: immunoSEQ multiplex PCR; the TCRdb copy retains only in-frame clones and omits some. Of some 150,000 clones in the sample, 85% to 90% were seen once. This receptor was obtained from a man aged 45-65 years who had recovered from COVID-19. This sequence joins TRBV11-2 and TRBJ1-1, with 7 nucleotides matching TRBD1. Input material: peripheral blood. This chain's CDR3 is CASSSHRGTEAFF. The CDR3 DNA follows: TGTGCCAGCAGCTCCCACAGGGGTACTGAAGCTTTCTTT.